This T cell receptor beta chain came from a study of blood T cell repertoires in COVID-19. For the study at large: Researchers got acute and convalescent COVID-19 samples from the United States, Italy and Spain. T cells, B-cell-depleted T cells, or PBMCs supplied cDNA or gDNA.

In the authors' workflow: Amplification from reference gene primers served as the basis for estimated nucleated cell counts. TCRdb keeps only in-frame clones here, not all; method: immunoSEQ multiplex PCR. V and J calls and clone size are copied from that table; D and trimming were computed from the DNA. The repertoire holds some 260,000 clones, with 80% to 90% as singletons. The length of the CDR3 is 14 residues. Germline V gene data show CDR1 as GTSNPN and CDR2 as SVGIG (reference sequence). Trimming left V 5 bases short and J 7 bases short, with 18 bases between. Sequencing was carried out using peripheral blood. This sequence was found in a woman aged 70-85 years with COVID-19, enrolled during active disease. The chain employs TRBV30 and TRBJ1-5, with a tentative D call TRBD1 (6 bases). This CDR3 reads CAWAGGGRGQPQHF. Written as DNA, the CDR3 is TGTGCCTGGGCCGGAGGGGGGAGGGGGCAGCCCCAGCATTTT.